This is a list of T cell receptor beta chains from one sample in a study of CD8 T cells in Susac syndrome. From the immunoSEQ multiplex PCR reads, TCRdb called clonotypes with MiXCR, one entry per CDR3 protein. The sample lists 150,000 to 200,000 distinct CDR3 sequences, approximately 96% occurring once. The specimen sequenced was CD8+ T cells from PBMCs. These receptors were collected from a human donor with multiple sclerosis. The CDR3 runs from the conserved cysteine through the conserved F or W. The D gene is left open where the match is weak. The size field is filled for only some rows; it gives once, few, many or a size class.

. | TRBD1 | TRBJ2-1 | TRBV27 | TGTGCCACCTCACTTAAATCAGGGGGCGAGCAGTTCTTC | CATSLKSGGEQFF
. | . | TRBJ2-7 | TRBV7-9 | TGTGCCAGCAGCTTAGTACGGGATCCCTACGAGCAGTACTTC | CASSLVRDPYEQYF
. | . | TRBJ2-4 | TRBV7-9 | TGTGCCAGCAGCTTTCCTGGGGGCCCAGCCAAAAACATTCAGTACTTC | CASSFPGGPAKNIQYF
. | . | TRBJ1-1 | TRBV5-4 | TGTGCCAGCAGCCCTAGGCCCGGAAACATGAACACTGAAGCTTTCTTT | CASSPRPGNMNTEAFF
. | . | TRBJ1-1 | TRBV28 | TGTGCCAGCAGTTTATTCTCGGGTCTGAACACTGAAGCTTTCTTT | CASSLFSGLNTEAFF
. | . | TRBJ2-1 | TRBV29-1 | TGCAGCGTTGAACGAGGGGGTGGCTCCTACAATGAGCAGTTCTTC | CSVERGGGSYNEQFF
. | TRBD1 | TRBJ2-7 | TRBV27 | TGTGCCAGCAGTCTGACCGGGACAGGGTCTCTTGAGCAGTACTTC | CASSLTGTGSLEQYF
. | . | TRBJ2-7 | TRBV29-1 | TGCAGCGTGGGAACAGGGCTATACGAGCAGTACTTC | CSVGTGLYEQYF
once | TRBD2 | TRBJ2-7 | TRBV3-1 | TGTGCCAGCAGCCACGGACTAGCGGAGACCTACGAGCAGTACTTC | CASSHGLAETYEQYF
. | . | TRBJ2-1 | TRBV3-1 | TGTGCCAGCAGCCAAGATCATCCCGCCCATGAGCAGTTCTTC | CASSQDHPAHEQFF
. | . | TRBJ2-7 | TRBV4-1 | TGCGCCAGCAGCCAGCTGGACGCGAGCTCCTACGAGCAGTACTTC | CASSQLDASSYEQYF
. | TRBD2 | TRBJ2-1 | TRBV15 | TGTGCCACCAGCAGGGGATTAGGACTAGCGGACTTATTGGATGAGCAGTTCTTC | CATSRGLGLADLLDEQFF
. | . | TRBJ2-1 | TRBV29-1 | TGCAGCGTGGAGGGAGAGGGGGCCTATGAGCAGTTCTTC | CSVEGEGAYEQFF
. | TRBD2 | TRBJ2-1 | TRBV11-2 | TGTGCCAGCAGCCAAGGGACTAGCGAGCAAAATGAGCAGTTCTTC | CASSQGTSEQNEQFF
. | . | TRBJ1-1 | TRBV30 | TGTGCCTCCGAGTACATGGGGCGGATGAACACTGAAGCTTTCTTT | CASEYMGRMNTEAFF
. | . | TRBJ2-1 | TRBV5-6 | TGTGCCAGCAGCTTGATCGGTTTGCTTTTCGTTGAGCAGTTCTTC | CASSLIGLLFVEQFF
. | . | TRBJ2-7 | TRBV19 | TGTGCCACTCAGGGGGAGGCCTACGAGCAGTACTTC | CATQGEAYEQYF
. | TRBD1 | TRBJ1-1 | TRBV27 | TGTGCCAGCAGTTTGAACCCGGGACAGATCTTCACTGAAGCTTTCTTT | CASSLNPGQIFTEAFF
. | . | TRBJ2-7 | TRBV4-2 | TGTGCCAGCAGCCAAGATTCTATCCAACTCTCCTACGAGCAGTACTTC | CASSQDSIQLSYEQYF
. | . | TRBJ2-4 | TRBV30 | TGTGCCTGGACCAACTCTGGACTAAGCCTAGCCAAAAACATTCAGTACTTC | CAWTNSGLSLAKNIQYF
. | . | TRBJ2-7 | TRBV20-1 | TGCAGTGCTAGAGTCCGGGCAGGGACCCCCTACGAGCAGTACTTC | CSARVRAGTPYEQYF
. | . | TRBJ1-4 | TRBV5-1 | TGCGCCAGCAGCTTTACGGGGGCGGTGAATGAAAAACTGTTTTTT | CASSFTGAVNEKLFF